These T cell receptor beta chains were read from a single sample in a study of T-cell memory formation after mild COVID-19. TCRdb processed the 5' RACE reads anew with MiXCR; each CDR3 protein has one entry. The sample holds around 260,000 distinct CDR3 sequences; around 16% are singletons and the top ten take 22%. Sequencing was carried out using PBMCs or a T cell subset sorted from them (not recorded which). The receptors derive from a man aged 18 to 35 who had mild COVID-19 (a few samples of this study predate the infection). Cell type and time point are not known. CDR3s include the opening cysteine and the closing phenylalanine or tryptophan. The D gene is left open where the match is weak. Clone size is stated in some rows and not others, as once, few, many or a class when expanded.

j_call v_call d_call clone_size cdr3_aa cdr3_nt
TRBJ2-3 TRBV4-1 NA few CASSRERTGTFQYF TGCGCCAGCAGCCGAGAGCGAACCGGGACTTTTCAGTATTTT
TRBJ2-2 TRBV27 TRBD1 NA CASSLFGQGNTGELFF TGTGCCAGCAGTTTATTTGGACAGGGGAACACCGGGGAGCTGTTTTTT
TRBJ1-5 TRBV25-1 NA few CASSEPGSNQPQHF TGTGCCAGCAGTGAACCAGGATCCAATCAGCCCCAGCATTTT
TRBJ2-2 TRBV5-6 NA few CASSLVVSGELFF TGTGCCAGCAGCTTGGTGGTATCCGGGGAGCTGTTTTTT
TRBJ1-4 TRBV7-2 NA few CASSPGPREKLFF TGTGCCAGCAGCCCGGGACCGAGAGAAAAACTGTTTTTT
TRBJ2-1 TRBV6-5 NA many CASSRTLNNEQFF TGTGCCAGCAGTAGGACGCTGAACAATGAGCAGTTCTTC
TRBJ2-1 TRBV4-1 TRBD1 few CASSQVDDRGRREFF TGCGCCAGCAGCCAGGTCGACGACAGGGGGCGACGGGAGTTCTTC
TRBJ1-2 TRBV3-1 NA NA CASSQGPSDYYGYTF TGTGCCAGCAGCCAAGGGCCCAGTGACTACTATGGCTACACCTTC
TRBJ2-5 TRBV3-1 NA few CASSLRPRSETQYF TGTGCCAGCAGCCTGCGGCCCCGGTCAGAGACCCAGTACTTC
TRBJ2-4 TRBV7-2 NA few CASSQGGVGPKNIQYF TGTGCCAGCAGCCAAGGGGGAGTGGGTCCCAAAAACATTCAGTACTTC
TRBJ2-3 TRBV29-1 NA NA CSTGPTDTQYF TGCAGCACCGGGCCCACAGATACGCAGTATTTT
TRBJ1-4 TRBV21-1 NA NA CASPGQGSEKLFF TGTGCCAGCCCGGGACAGGGCAGTGAAAAACTGTTTTTT
TRBJ2-1 TRBV5-1 NA few CASSFRGGNEQFF TGCGCCAGCAGCTTTAGGGGGGGGAATGAGCAGTTCTTC
TRBJ2-3 TRBV7-9 TRBD2 few CASSSGGGDTQYF TGTGCCAGCAGCTCGGGGGGTGGAGATACGCAGTATTTT
TRBJ1-1 TRBV11-2 NA few CASSFNGGNTEAFF TGTGCCAGCAGCTTTAATGGGGGGAACACTGAAGCTTTCTTT
TRBJ2-2 TRBV18 NA many CASSPGYTGELFF TGTGCCAGCTCACCAGGGTACACCGGGGAGCTGTTTTTT
TRBJ2-2 TRBV4-1 NA NA CASGESTLTGELFF TGCGCCAGCGGGGAAAGCACCCTAACCGGGGAGCTGTTTTTT
TRBJ2-5 TRBV10-3 NA NA CAISESQRQTQYF TGTGCCATCAGTGAGTCTCAGAGGCAGACCCAGTACTTC
TRBJ1-1 TRBV5-5 TRBD1 once CASSWGTAMNTEAFF TGTGCCAGCAGCTGGGGGACAGCTATGAACACTGAAGCTTTCTTT
TRBJ1-2 TRBV4-1 NA few CASSPSDSVNGYTF TGCGCCAGCAGCCCCAGCGATTCGGTAAATGGCTACACCTTC
TRBJ2-2 TRBV28 TRBD1 NA CASSLNPETGLANTGELFF TGTGCCAGCAGTTTAAACCCTGAGACAGGGCTTGCGAACACCGGGGAGCTGTTTTTT
TRBJ2-1 TRBV4-1 NA few CASSPGGSGNEQFF TGCGCCAGCAGCCCTGGGGGGAGTGGGAATGAGCAGTTCTTC
TRBJ2-5 TRBV23-1 NA NA CASSQSEGCSETQYF TGCGCCAGCAGTCAATCGGAAGGGTGCTCGGAGACCCAGTACTTC
TRBJ1-5 TRBV27 NA many CASSPTGFSNQPQHF TGTGCCAGCAGCCCAACAGGGTTTAGCAATCAGCCCCAGCATTTT
TRBJ1-1 TRBV29-1 NA few CSANGGDAEAFF TGCAGCGCTAACGGGGGGGACGCTGAAGCTTTCTTT
TRBJ2-7 TRBV4-1 NA few CASSQADPGYEQYF TGCGCCAGCAGCCAAGCGGATCCCGGCTACGAGCAGTACTTC
TRBJ2-5 TRBV25-1 NA few CASSAGSRETQYF TGTGCCAGCAGTGCGGGGAGCCGAGAGACCCAGTACTTC
TRBJ1-6 TRBV3-1 NA many CASRKPDSPLHF TGTGCCAGCAGGAAACCGGATTCACCCCTCCACTTT
TRBJ2-2 TRBV6-6 TRBD2 few CASSPWGGNTGELFF TGTGCCAGCAGTCCCTGGGGGGGGAACACCGGGGAGCTGTTTTTT
TRBJ1-2 TRBV5-6 NA NA CASSLVRGNYGYTF TGTGCCAGCAGCTTGGTCAGGGGCAACTATGGCTACACCTTC
TRBJ1-1 TRBV20-1 NA few CSAQGTHMNTEAFF TGCAGTGCCCAGGGCACCCACATGAACACTGAAGCTTTCTTT
TRBJ2-7 TRBV25-1 NA NA CASSEPEANEQYF TGTGCCAGCAGTGAGCCAGAAGCGAACGAGCAGTACTTC
TRBJ2-1 TRBV6-5 TRBD2 NA CASSYSMIGTSGRYEQFF TGTGCCAGCAGTTACTCGATGATCGGGACTAGCGGGAGATATGAGCAGTTCTTC
TRBJ1-5 TRBV7-6 NA NA CASSLGRENQPQHF TGTGCCAGCAGTCTCGGACGGGAGAATCAGCCCCAGCATTTT
TRBJ2-1 TRBV6-6 NA few CATTTKGHYPGYNEQFF TGTGCCACTACTACCAAGGGCCACTATCCGGGCTACAATGAGCAGTTCTTC
TRBJ2-1 TRBV5-1 NA NA CASSSGGVNEQFF TGCGCCAGCAGCTCAGGGGGGGTCAATGAGCAGTTCTTC
TRBJ1-5 TRBV7-2 NA NA CASSFLGIDQPQHF TGTGCCAGCAGCTTTCTTGGCATAGATCAGCCCCAGCATTTT
TRBJ2-6 TRBV4-1 TRBD2 NA CASTGGGRFSGANVLTF TGCGCCAGCACCGGGGGGGGACGTTTCTCTGGGGCCAACGTCCTGACTTTC
TRBJ2-3 TRBV7-2 NA many CASSARSGTQYF TGTGCCAGCAGCGCCCGCTCCGGTACGCAGTATTTT
TRBJ1-3 TRBV7-2 NA many CASSQRGDGNTIYF TGTGCCAGCAGTCAGAGGGGTGATGGAAACACCATATATTTT
TRBJ2-2 TRBV2 TRBD2 many CASSILAGTGELFF TGTGCCAGCAGCATACTAGCGGGGACCGGGGAGCTGTTTTTT
TRBJ2-2 TRBV14 NA once CASSQVNRVTGELFF TGTGCCAGCAGCCAAGTCAACAGGGTCACCGGGGAGCTGTTTTTT
TRBJ1-4 TRBV10-3 NA NA CAISQTEPGINEKLFF TGTGCCATCAGTCAGACAGAGCCCGGGATTAATGAAAAACTGTTTTTT
TRBJ1-2 TRBV28 NA NA CASSLWGWNYGYTF TGTGCCAGCAGTTTGTGGGGATGGAACTATGGCTACACCTTC
TRBJ2-3 TRBV10-3 TRBD2 NA CAISEYEASGGYTQYF TGTGCCATCAGTGAGTATGAGGCTAGCGGGGGATATACGCAGTATTTT
TRBJ1-2 TRBV28 NA few CASTQGGYGYTF TGTGCCAGCACCCAGGGTGGGTATGGCTACACCTTC
TRBJ1-1 TRBV6-5 NA NA CASSYSRGEGEAFF TGTGCCAGCAGTTACTCGCGGGGAGAAGGTGAAGCTTTCTTT
TRBJ2-1 TRBV4-3 TRBD1 NA CASSRQGRDEQFF TGCGCCAGCAGTCGACAGGGAAGGGATGAGCAGTTCTTC
TRBJ1-5 TRBV6-2/TRBV6-3 TRBD1 NA CASSYLDRGDQPQHF TGTGCCAGCAGTTACCTGGACAGGGGAGATCAGCCCCAGCATTTT
TRBJ1-5 TRBV7-2 NA NA CASSLGGRSNQPQHF TGTGCCAGCAGCCTCGGGGGGCGAAGCAATCAGCCCCAGCATTTT
TRBJ2-7 TRBV5-1 NA few CASSLDIIYEQYF TGCGCCAGCAGCTTGGACATTATCTACGAGCAGTACTTC
TRBJ2-3 TRBV20-1 NA NA CSATPVGGSTDTQYF TGCAGTGCTACTCCCGTTGGGGGGAGCACAGATACGCAGTATTTT
TRBJ2-3 TRBV29-1 TRBD1 few CSVESGRGQSDTQYF TGCAGCGTTGAAAGCGGCAGGGGGCAATCAGATACGCAGTATTTT
TRBJ2-2 TRBV7-9 TRBD1 NA CASSLPGTGGTGELFF TGTGCCAGCAGCTTACCCGGGACAGGGGGAACCGGGGAGCTGTTTTTT
TRBJ2-1 TRBV9 NA many CASSDRQEQFF TGTGCCAGCAGCGATCGACAGGAGCAGTTCTTC
TRBJ2-5 TRBV10-3 TRBD1 NA CAISGADRGQETQYF TGTGCCATCAGTGGGGCGGACAGGGGGCAAGAGACCCAGTACTTC
TRBJ2-1 TRBV7-2 TRBD2 many CASSLMASGANEQFF TGTGCCAGCAGCTTAATGGCTAGCGGGGCGAATGAGCAGTTCTTC
TRBJ1-1 TRBV4-1 NA NA CASSQDGVPPNTEAFF TGCGCCAGCAGCCAAGACGGGGTGCCACCGAACACTGAAGCTTTCTTT
TRBJ2-1 TRBV19 TRBD1 NA CASTQGLSEQFF TGTGCCAGTACACAGGGGCTGAGTGAGCAGTTCTTC